What follows are 17 T cell receptor beta chains derived from one specimen sequenced in a study of shared clonotypes between healthy human individuals. Only in-frame clones appear in the TCRdb table, and some are missing; sequencing was by immunoSEQ multiplex PCR. Of 2,500,000 or so clones listed, more than 90% were seen once; the top ten hold roughly 0.13%. The sequenced material came from naive CD4+ T cells sorted from blood. Described subset: CD45RA+ positively selected. The receptor set was obtained from a man aged 18-30 years in good health.

The chain has TRBV2 and TRBJ1-6; D gene ambiguous. Per germline, CDR1 SNHLY and CDR2 FYNNEI. This CDR3 contains 14 residues. V lost 4 bases and J 7 bases, leaving 11 bases between the germline ends. As DNA, the CDR3 is TGTGCCAGCAGTGTTGGAATAGGGAATTCACCCCTCCACTTT. Translation: CASSVGIGNSPLHF.

In regard to this clone: The junction shows a germline mismatch at one end, possibly a read error. The chain carries TRBV10-3 and TRBJ2-6; 7 bases match TRBD1. Germline V gives CDR1 ENHRY, CDR2 SYGVKD. CDR3 length equals 14 residues. DNA for the CDR3: TGTGCCATCAGTGAGTTCGAAAAGACAGGGCCAAAGGCTTTC. Protein sequence: CAISEFEKTGPKAF.

The rearrangement links TRBV11-2 to TRBJ1-4; D might be TRBD1 (6 bases). Per the germline V gene, CDR1 is SGHAT and CDR2 is FQNNGV. The CDR3 spans 15 residues. Trimming shortened V by 5 bases and J by 3 bases, and 13 bases separated the two germline ends. The CDR3 sequence: CASSPKGEANEKLFF. CDR3 bases: TGTGCCAGCAGCCCAAAGGGGGAGGCTAATGAAAAACTGTTTTTT.

The chain joins TRBV5-1 to TRBJ2-5; D is unclear. V lost 6 bases to trimming and J lost 2 bases, with 14 bases between them. CDR1 and CDR2 from the germline V gene are SGHRS and YFSETQ. The CDR3 is 14 residues long. This CDR3 is CASTPLDSQETQYF. DNA of the CDR3: TGCGCCAGCACGCCACTCGACTCTCAAGAGACCCAGTACTTC.

The chain uses TRBV7-8 and TRBJ1-5; 7 positions agree with TRBD1. Germline V gene sequence: CDR1 SGHVS, CDR2 FQNEAQ. V lost 5 bases to trimming and J lost 9 bases; unmatched junction nucleotides: 13. This CDR3 is built from 15 residues. This CDR3 is CASSPLNRGGSPQHF. Here the CDR3 DNA reads TGTGCCAGCAGCCCGCTGAACAGGGGAGGATCGCCCCAGCATTTT.

This clone appeared a few times. This chain connects TRBV15 to TRBJ1-2, with 7 nucleotides matching TRBD1. CDR3 length: 15 amino acids. With 0 bases clipped from V and 2 bases from J, the junction kept 3 bases outside the gene matches. In germline, CDR1 is LNHNV, CDR2 YYDKDF (reference sequence). The CDR3 reads CATSREATGNYGYTF. The DNA for the CDR3 is TGTGCCACCAGCAGAGAGGCGACAGGGAACTATGGCTACACCTTC.

About this clone: Additional DNA sequences in this sample encode the identical CDR3. The chain links TRBV27 to TRBJ1-2; tentative D call: TRBD1 (5 bases). V was trimmed by 3 bases and J by 7 bases, leaving 9 bases between them. CDR3 length: 12 residues. Germline CDR1 and CDR2: MNHEY and SMNVEV (reference sequence). The CDR3 sequence is CASSFPGGGYTF. Here the CDR3 DNA reads TGTGCCAGCAGTTTCCCCGGGGGTGGCTACACCTTC.

This clone was seen a few times. This chain's CDR3 is CAWRVWRSPLHF. The CDR3 bases are TGTGCCTGGAGGGTCTGGAGGTCACCCCTCCACTTT. The J gene is TRBJ1-6, the V gene TRBV30; no definite D call. The germline V and J ends were trimmed by 3 bases and 10 bases, with 10 bases remaining between them. Germline assignment: CDR1 GTSNPN and CDR2 SVGIG (reference sequence). The CDR3 runs to 12 residues. The full variable domain, in which reference TRBV30 and TRBJ1-6 provide the parts outside the CDR3, is SQTIHQWPATLVQPVGSPLSLECTVEGTSNPNLYWYRQAAGRGLQLLFYSVGIGQISSEVPQNLSASRPQDRQFILSSKKLLLSDSGFYLCAWRVWRSPLHFGNGTRLTVT.

The gene calls are TRBV19 and TRBJ2-2, with unresolved D. The germline CDR1 and CDR2 sequences are LNHDA and SQIVND (reference sequence). V shed 7 bases and J shed 0 bases, with 15 bases lying between them. The CDR3 is 16 amino acids. The DNA of the CDR3 is TGTGCCAGTACCAATTCCCTCGTCGCGAACACCGGGGAGCTGTTTTTT. Translation gives CASTNSLVANTGELFF. The whole variable domain, remainder taken from reference TRBV19 and TRBJ2-2, is DGGITQSPKYLFRKEGQNVTLSCEQNLNHDAMYWYRQDPGQGLRLIYYSQIVNDFQKGDIAEGYSVSREKKESFPLTVTSAQKNPTAFYLCASTNSLVANTGELFFGEGSRLTVL.

V and J are TRBV19 and TRBJ2-1; 9 nucleotides match TRBD2. Germline V gene sequence: CDR1 LNHDA, CDR2 SQIVND (reference sequence). V lost 3 bases to trimming and J lost 6 bases; unmatched junction nucleotides: 6. This CDR3 contains 15 residues. The CDR3 protein is CASSIGGRAVNEQFF. The CDR3 nucleotides are TGTGCCAGTAGTATCGGCGGGAGGGCCGTCAATGAGCAGTTCTTC.

This chain connects TRBV6-6 to TRBJ2-5, with 9 positions matching TRBD2. The CDR3 consists of 14 residues. V gave up 7 bases and J gave up 5 bases; unmatched junction bases: 8. Germline CDR1 and CDR2: MNHNY and SVGAGI (reference sequence). The CDR3 here is CASTLSGSKETQYF. DNA of the CDR3: TGTGCCAGCACCCTTAGCGGGAGTAAGGAGACCCAGTACTTC.

In its sample, this clone was seen once. Other DNA sequences in the sample encode the same CDR3. DNA for the CDR3: TGTGCCAGCAGCCCCCCGAGCTACGAGCAGTACTTC. Translated, it gives CASSPPSYEQYF. This chain links TRBV11-2 with TRBJ2-7; D gene ambiguous. V lost 5 bases and J lost 3, with 8 bases in between. Germline V gene sequence: CDR1 SGHAT, CDR2 FQNNGV. The CDR3 extends over 12 amino acids.

The chain couples TRBV18 to TRBJ2-7; 10 bases agree with TRBD1. The germline gives CDR1 KGHSH, CDR2 LQKENI. V gave up 6 bases and J gave up 1 base; unmatched junction bases: 18. CDR3 length: 19 residues. The CDR3 loop reads CASSPAAVGTGVGSYEQYF. DNA for the CDR3: TGTGCCAGCTCCCCCGCCGCTGTCGGGACAGGGGTTGGGTCCTACGAGCAGTACTTC.

V usage is TRBV4-3 and J usage is TRBJ2-4; D may correspond to TRBD1 or TRBD2 (5 bases each). The CDR3 has 15 amino acids. With 1 base removed from V and 4 bases from J, the gap between germline ends came to 11 bases. Germline CDR1 is LGHNA and CDR2 is YSLEER. The CDR3 sequence is CASSQGPGPKNIQYF. CDR3 sequence (DNA): TGCGCCAGCAGCCAAGGCCCGGGACCTAAAAACATTCAGTACTTC.

The genes are TRBV27 and TRBJ2-1, with 9 bases that match TRBD2. CDR3 length: 17 amino acids. CDR1 and CDR2 from the germline V gene are MNHEY and SMNVEV (reference sequence). V trimming: 1 base; J trimming: 5 bases; junction bases outside the gene matches: 9. DNA for the CDR3: TGTGCCAGCAGTTTATTTCTAGCGGGAAGGAGCAACAATGAGCAGTTCTTC. This translates into CASSLFLAGRSNNEQFF.

V usage is TRBV12-5 and J usage is TRBJ1-5; D call uncertain. CDR1 LGHNT and CDR2 FRNRAP come from the germline V gene. V lost 1 base and J 3 bases, leaving 7 bases between the germline ends. This CDR3 has 14 amino acids. CDR3 sequence: CASGLDGPNQPQHF. In DNA form, the CDR3 reads TGTGCTAGTGGTTTGGACGGCCCCAATCAGCCCCAGCATTTT.

The V call is TRBV6-6, the J call TRBJ2-2; TRBD1 matches 10 bases. Germline CDR1 and CDR2: MNHNY and SVGAGI (reference sequence). The CDR3 totals 16 residues. The ends lost 5 bases at V and 5 bases at J; junction bases unmatched: 8. CDR3 sequence reads: CASSRRTGGRTGELFF. In DNA form, the CDR3 reads TGTGCCAGCAGTCGTCGGACAGGGGGAAGGACCGGGGAGCTGTTTTTT.